The 19 T cell receptor beta chains reported below all come from one sample, sequenced in a study of T cells in Graves' hyperthyroidism and ophthalmopathy. TCR beta CDR3 region amplification was performed from RNA transcripts. RT-PCR in the first round (using the HTBI primer set) targeted the TCR CDR3. One entry per CDR3 protein results from TCRdb running MiXCR on the multiplex PCR reads. The table records hundreds of thousands of distinct CDR3 sequences, about 14% of them present only once. The sample taken for sequencing was blood. These receptors came from a woman between 18 and 30 years old with Graves' hyperthyroidism.

The chain links TRBV28 to TRBJ1-2; D possibly corresponds to TRBD1 (5 bases). CDR1 is MDHEN, CDR2 SYDVKM, per germline. The CDR3 covers 13 residues. The V end was cut by 5 bases, the J end by 4 bases, with 11 bases between. The CDR3 DNA is TGTGCCAGCAGTCCCCCGGACATCTATGGCTACACCTTC. As protein: CASSPPDIYGYTF.

In its sample, this clonotype was seen many times. The V gene is TRBV28, the J gene TRBJ2-7, with 10 nucleotides matching TRBD1. Germline V gene lookup returns CDR1 MDHEN and CDR2 SYDVKM. V lost 8 bases to trimming and J lost 5 bases; unmatched junction nucleotides: 12. The CDR3 contains 15 residues. For the CDR3, the DNA is TGTGCCAGCGGCTCAGCGGGGACAGGGGTTGACGAGCAGTACTTC. Translating it yields CASGSAGTGVDEQYF.

This clonotype was counted ten times or more. The chain recombines TRBV2 with TRBJ1-1, with D possibly being TRBD1 (6 bases). Germline CDR1 is SNHLY and CDR2 is FYNNEI. CDR3 size: 13 residues. The V gene lost 7 bases and the J gene lost 10 bases, with 19 bases spanning the gap. Here the CDR3 DNA reads TGTGCCAGCAAACCTGGTGGCGGGGGGCGAGCTTTCTTT. It encodes CASKPGGGGRAFF. Full variable domain (rest looked up from reference TRBV2 and TRBJ1-1): EPEVTQTPSHQVTQMGQEVILRCVPISNHLYFYWYRQILGQKVEFLVSFYNNEISEKSEIFDDQFSVERPDGSNFTLKIRSTKLEDSAMYFCASKPGGGGRAFFGQGTRLTVV.

There are many counts of this clonotype. V gene TRBV12-3 or TRBV12-4 combines with J gene TRBJ1-1; no reliable D call. The V end was cut by 5 bases, the J end by 4 bases, with 20 bases between. The CDR3 contains 16 residues. The CDR3 DNA is TGTGCCAGCAGTCCGCACCCTACAGTGTCGGGCACTGAAGCTTTCTTT. Its protein is CASSPHPTVSGTEAFF.

The sample holds a few counts of this clonotype. The chain uses TRBV20-1 and TRBJ2-2; no clear D. Germline CDR1 and CDR2: DFQATT and SNEGSKA (reference sequence). Trimming took 3 bases from V and 2 from J, leaving 10 bases between them. This CDR3 region has 14 residues. In nucleotides, the CDR3 is TGCAGTGCTAGGGCACCTCCTAACACCGGGGAGCTGTTTTTT. Amino acids: CSARAPPNTGELFF.

The chain links TRBV20-1 to TRBJ2-1; 8 nucleotides align to TRBD2. The germline V gene has CDR1 DFQATT and CDR2 SNEGSKA (reference sequence). The CDR3 extends over 19 amino acids. The trim removed 6 bases at V and 8 bases at J, leaving 27 bases unmatched. The CDR3 region is CSAFPRGPGRGLGVYEQFF. CDR3 DNA: TGCAGTGCCTTCCCGAGGGGCCCCGGTAGGGGACTAGGGGTTTATGAGCAGTTCTTC.

The chain is built from TRBV2 and TRBJ2-5; perhaps TRBD2 as D (6 bases). Deletions cut 3 bases from V and 5 bases from J, with 16 bases between. CDR1 is SNHLY, CDR2 FYNNEI, per germline. The CDR3 length is 15 residues. As DNA, the CDR3 is TGTGCCAGCAGTGAGACCGGCGGACTACAGGAGACCCAGTACTTC. Protein sequence: CASSETGGLQETQYF. Full variable domain (missing parts from reference TRBV2 and TRBJ2-5): EPEVTQTPSHQVTQMGQEVILRCVPISNHLYFYWYRQILGQKVEFLVSFYNNEISEKSEIFDDQFSVERPDGSNFTLKIRSTKLEDSAMYFCASSETGGLQETQYFGPGTRLLVL.

The gene calls are TRBV4-1 and TRBJ1-4; no definite D call. With 2 bases removed from V and 2 bases from J, the gap between germline ends came to 6 bases. In germline, CDR1 is MGHRA, CDR2 YSYEKL. This CDR3 spans 14 amino acids. As DNA, the CDR3 is TGCGCCAGCAGCCAATTGGGGACTAATGAAAAACTGTTTTTT. This gives the protein CASSQLGTNEKLFF.

At least ten counts were recorded for this clonotype. The chain employs TRBV18 and TRBJ1-6, with D possibly matching TRBD1 (6 bases). V lost 6 bases, J lost 8 bases, and 14 bases lay in between. Per germline, CDR1 KGHSH and CDR2 LQKENI. This CDR3 has 14 residues. The CDR3 DNA sequence: TGTGCCAGCTCCGCACAGGGATCGGATTCACCCCTCCACTTT. It specifies CASSAQGSDSPLHF.

There are many counts of this clonotype. The CDR3 bases are TGTGCCAGCAGTGAAATTATGGGCTTCAACGGGGAGACCCAGTACTTC. Its protein is CASSEIMGFNGETQYF. V gene TRBV2 combines with J gene TRBJ2-5; D unclear. Germline CDR1 reads SNHLY; CDR2 reads FYNNEI. Trimming shortened V by 2 bases and J by 5 bases, and 18 bases separated the two germline ends. The CDR3 runs 16 residues.

This clonotype has only a few counts. The rearrangement links TRBV10-3 to TRBJ1-2; no definite D call. The CDR3 has 16 residues. The V end was cut by 0 bases, the J end by 4 bases, with 15 bases between. Germline lookup yields CDR1 ENHRY and CDR2 SYGVKD. The CDR3 coding sequence is TGTGCCATCAGTGAGTCGGATGATATCAGGTTCTATGGCTACACCTTC. Protein: CAISESDDIRFYGYTF.

CDR3 amino acids: CAISESSVQETQYF. Here the CDR3 DNA reads TGTGCCATCAGTGAGTCGTCAGTACAAGAGACCCAGTACTTC. The chain recombines TRBV10-3 with TRBJ2-5; D gene unclear. V shed 0 bases and J shed 2 bases, with 7 bases lying between them. CDR3 size: 14 residues. The germline V gene encodes CDR1 ENHRY and CDR2 SYGVKD.

This clonotype has a count of ten or more. The rearrangement uses TRBV6-6 and TRBJ1-3; 8 bases align to TRBD1. In germline, CDR1 is MNHNY, CDR2 SVGAGI (reference sequence). This CDR3 has 16 residues. V lost 0 bases and J lost 4; bases outside the gene matches: 5. The CDR3 sequence: CASSYSDRGTGNTIYF. The CDR3 DNA reads TGTGCCAGCAGTTACTCCGACAGGGGAACAGGAAACACCATATATTTT.

This clonotype has a count of ten or more. The chain is built from TRBV12-5 and TRBJ1-2, with D hard to call. Per the germline V gene, CDR1 is LGHNT and CDR2 is FRNRAP. The CDR3 runs 12 residues. V was clipped by 4 bases and J by 4 bases, with 7 bases between them. Written as DNA, the CDR3 is TGTGCTAGTGGTTCCCGGACCTATGGCTACACCTTC. Amino acid sequence: CASGSRTYGYTF. The full variable domain, its missing parts supplied by reference TRBV12-5 and TRBJ1-2, is DARVTQTPRHKVTEMGQEVTMRCQPILGHNTVFWYRQTMMQGLELLAYFRNRAPLDDSGMPKDRFSAEMPDATLATLKIQPSEPRDSAVYFCASGSRTYGYTFGSGTRLTVV.

This clonotype has ten or more counts. V gene TRBV18 combines with J gene TRBJ1-6; D is unresolved. The V gene lost 0 bases and the J gene lost 14 bases, with 11 bases spanning the gap. The CDR3 is 13 amino acids. CDR1 is KGHSH, CDR2 LQKENI, per germline. The CDR3 is CASSPPDRPALHF. DNA of the CDR3: TGTGCCAGCTCACCACCGGACCGGCCAGCCCTCCACTTT.

This clonotype has a count of ten or more. This chain connects TRBV28 to TRBJ2-1; TRBD1 might be the D (8 bases). CDR3 length equals 13 residues. Germline V gene lookup returns CDR1 MDHEN and CDR2 SYDVKM. V lost 6 bases to trimming and J lost 6 bases, with 12 bases between them. CDR3: CASSTGGGNEQFF. In nucleotides, the CDR3 is TGTGCCAGCAGCACAGGGGGGGGCAATGAGCAGTTCTTC.

This clonotype was seen a handful of times. The genes are TRBV20-1 and TRBJ1-1; 7 bases are shared with TRBD1. Per germline, CDR1 DFQATT and CDR2 SNEGSKA (reference sequence). CDR3 length: 14 amino acids. J lost 1 base, V lost 5 bases, and 7 bases had no gene match. CDR3 nucleotide sequence: TGCAGTGCTCTTCCAGGGGGGCCGAACACTGAAGCTTTCTTT. Its translation is CSALPGGPNTEAFF.

This clonotype showed up many times. The J gene is TRBJ1-2, the V gene TRBV11-2, with 9 nucleotides matching TRBD1. CDR3 size: 17 residues. Germline CDR1 reads SGHAT; CDR2 reads FQNNGV. The J segment lost 1 base and the V segment lost 1 base, leaving 7 bases of the junction unmatched. The CDR3 DNA reads as TGTGCCAGCAGCTTAGGGGACAGGGCAACTTTTAACTATGGCTACACCTTC. It encodes CASSLGDRATFNYGYTF.

This clonotype was counted at least ten times. The CDR3 spells CASSLLRGMRAEAFF. DNA for the CDR3: TGTGCCAGCAGCCTCCTCAGGGGAATGAGGGCTGAAGCTTTCTTT. The chain employs TRBV13 and TRBJ1-1; tentatively, D is TRBD1 (6 bases). V was clipped by 5 bases and J by 6 bases, with 19 bases between them. This CDR3 has 15 residues. Germline V gene lookup returns CDR1 PRHDT and CDR2 FYEKMQ (reference sequence). Combining the CDR3 with reference TRBV13 and TRBJ1-1 gives the whole variable domain AAGVIQSPRHLIKEKRETATLKCYPIPRHDTVYWYQQGPGQDPQFLISFYEKMQSDKGSIPDRFSAQQFSDYHSELNMSSLELGDSALYFCASSLLRGMRAEAFFGQGTRLTVV.